This T cell receptor (beta chain) emerged from a study of a mutant IDH1 vaccine in newly diagnosed glioma (dated by TCRdb to the early 2020s). Describing the broader study: Of the approximately 30 treated patients, approximately 60% were male and approximately 40% were female, and the mean age was 40.4 years. Prior to enrollment, patients had been given standard therapy consisting of radiotherapy alone, temozolomide alone, or radiochemotherapy with temozolomide, with the combination given to most patients. Six visits were used for peripheral blood collection: V03 (baseline), V05, V07, V10, V12 and V13. For exploratory analyses, 25 to 30 treated patients had longitudinal TCRB deep sequencing done wherever samples were available.

As for this clone: Its antigen is currently not known. Base qualities were left out, and no much larger clone turns up one base away.

What the study reported, not specific to this receptor: Immune responses induced by the vaccine were seen in around 93% of patients across multiple MHC alleles. Availability determined which PBMC samples were chosen for TCRB deep sequencing. Changes in the top peripheral T cell clonotypes picked up by TCRB sequencing did not appear to be linked to pseudoprogression. The authors stated that sample limitations prevented analyses of patient blood samples from being reproduced.

This specimen's time point label, per the study, means: baseline, week 1 (first vaccination visit). This specimen's treatment or condition label, per the study, means: pre-vaccination baseline after standard-of-care therapy. Donors had newly diagnosed WHO grade 3 or 4 IDH1-mutant astrocytomas with loss of nuclear ATRX. The samples were drawn from NOA16, a multicentre, single-arm, open-label phase I trial in Germany that tested a mutant IDH1 peptide vaccine in humans for the first time. Visit V03 blood draws served as the baseline sample for immunogenicity testing. Genomic DNA for TCRB sequencing was extracted from EDTA blood using the DNeasy Blood and Tissue Kit. Receptor amplification or capture employed the immunoSEQ multiplex PCR assay. Rearranged TCR beta chain sequences were amplified using the hsTCRB Kit according to the manufacturer's protocol. TCRB libraries were sequenced on an Illumina MiSeq. In the paper's pipeline: The proprietary platform of the kit vendor was used for demultiplexing, trimming and gene mapping. TCRdb retrieved this table from immuneACCESS and kept in-frame rearrangements only. Not all clones are present; in checked studies, unresolved V genes account for under half, and no reason is known for the remainder. For V, J and clone size, that table is used; D and trimming come from the DNA. The sample has tens of thousands of clones on record, less than 90% of them singletons. The ten largest clones represent around 4.8% of the sample.

The CDR3 sequence holds 15 residues, the cysteine and phenylalanine included. Only CDR3 DNA is held: 45 bases, read in frame from base 1. Looking up the germline V gene yields CDR1 SGHAT and CDR2 FQNNGV. Unmatched junction bases come to 5, with V trimmed by 2 bases and J by 1 base. The sequence links TRBV11-2 to TRBJ2-7, with 7 middle bases fitting TRBD1. The sample here was PBMCs, taken from a glioma patient treated with radiotherapy, temozolomide or both. This TCR derives from a woman in her 40s with glioma. The encoded CDR3 is CASSLRGPGSYEQYF. The sequence in DNA is TGTGCCAGCAGCTTAAGGGGGCCTGGATCCTACGAGCAGTACTTC. Extended through the reference TRBV11-2 and TRBJ2-7 proteins, this CDR3 yields the full variable domain: EAGVAQSPRYKIIEKRQSVAFWCNPISGHATLYWYQQILGQGPKLLIQFQNNGVVDDSQLPKDRFSAERLKGVDSTLKIQPAKLEDSAVYLCASSLRGPGSYEQYFGPGTRLTVT.